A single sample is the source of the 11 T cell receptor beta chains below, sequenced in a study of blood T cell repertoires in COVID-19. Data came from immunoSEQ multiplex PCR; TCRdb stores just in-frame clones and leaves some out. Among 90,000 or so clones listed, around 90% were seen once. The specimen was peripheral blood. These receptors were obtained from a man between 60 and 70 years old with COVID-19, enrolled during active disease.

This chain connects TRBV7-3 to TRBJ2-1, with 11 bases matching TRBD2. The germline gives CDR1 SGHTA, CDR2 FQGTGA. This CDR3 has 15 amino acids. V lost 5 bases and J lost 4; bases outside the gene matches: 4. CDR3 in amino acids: CASSLLAGAYNEQFF. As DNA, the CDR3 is TGTGCCAGCAGCCTACTAGCGGGAGCGTACAATGAGCAGTTCTTC. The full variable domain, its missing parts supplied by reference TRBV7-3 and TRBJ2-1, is GAGVSQTPSNKVTEKGKYVELRCDPISGHTALYWYRQSLGQGPEFLIYFQGTGAADDSGLPNDRFFAVRPEGSVSTLKIQRTERGDSAVYLCASSLLAGAYNEQFFGPGTRLTVL.

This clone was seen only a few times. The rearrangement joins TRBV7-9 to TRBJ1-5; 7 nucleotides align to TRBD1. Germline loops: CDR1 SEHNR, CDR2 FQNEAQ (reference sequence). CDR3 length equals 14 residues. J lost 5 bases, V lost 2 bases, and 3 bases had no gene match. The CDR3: CASSLNRGDQPQHF. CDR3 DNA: TGTGCCAGCAGCTTAAACAGGGGAGATCAGCCCCAGCATTTT.

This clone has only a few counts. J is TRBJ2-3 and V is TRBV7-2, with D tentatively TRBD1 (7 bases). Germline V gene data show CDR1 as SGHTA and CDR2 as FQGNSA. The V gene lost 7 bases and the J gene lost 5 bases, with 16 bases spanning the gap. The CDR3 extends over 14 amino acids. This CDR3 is CASTYDQGGDTQYF. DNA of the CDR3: TGTGCCAGCACCTACGACCAGGGGGGAGATACGCAGTATTTT.

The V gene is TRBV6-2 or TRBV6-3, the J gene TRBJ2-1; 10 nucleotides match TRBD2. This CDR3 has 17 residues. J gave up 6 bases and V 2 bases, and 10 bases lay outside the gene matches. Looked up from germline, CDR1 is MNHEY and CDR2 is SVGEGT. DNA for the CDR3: TGTGCCAGCAGTTACCCCCAAGCGGGAGGGCCGGGCAATGAGCAGTTCTTC. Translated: CASSYPQAGGPGNEQFF.

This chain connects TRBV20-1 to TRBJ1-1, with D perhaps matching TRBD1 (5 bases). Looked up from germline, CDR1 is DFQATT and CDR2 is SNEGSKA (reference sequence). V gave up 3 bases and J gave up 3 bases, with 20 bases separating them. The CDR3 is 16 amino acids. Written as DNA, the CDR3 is TGCAGTGCTAGTAGCCGGCAGGGAAATTCGGACACTGAAGCTTTCTTT. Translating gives CSASSRQGNSDTEAFF.

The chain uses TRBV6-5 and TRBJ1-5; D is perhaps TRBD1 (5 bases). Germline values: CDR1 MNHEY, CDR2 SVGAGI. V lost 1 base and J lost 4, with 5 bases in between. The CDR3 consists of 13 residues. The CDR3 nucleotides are TGTGCCAGCAGTTACTACAGGAATCAGCCCCAGCATTTT. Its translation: CASSYYRNQPQHF.

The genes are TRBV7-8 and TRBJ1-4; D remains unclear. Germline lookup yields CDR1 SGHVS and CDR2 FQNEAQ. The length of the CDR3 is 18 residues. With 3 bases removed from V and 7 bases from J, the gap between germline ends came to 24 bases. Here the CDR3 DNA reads TGTGCCAGCAGCTTGTTACCTTCTCCCCACGGGGTTGCTGAAAAACTGTTTTTT. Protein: CASSLLPSPHGVAEKLFF.

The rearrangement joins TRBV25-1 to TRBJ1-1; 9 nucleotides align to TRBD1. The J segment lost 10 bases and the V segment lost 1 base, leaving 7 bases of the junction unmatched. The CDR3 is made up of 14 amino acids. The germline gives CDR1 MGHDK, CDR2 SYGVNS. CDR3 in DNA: TGTGCCAGCAGTGAATCGGGGACAGGGCTCTCAGCTTTCTTT. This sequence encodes CASSESGTGLSAFF.

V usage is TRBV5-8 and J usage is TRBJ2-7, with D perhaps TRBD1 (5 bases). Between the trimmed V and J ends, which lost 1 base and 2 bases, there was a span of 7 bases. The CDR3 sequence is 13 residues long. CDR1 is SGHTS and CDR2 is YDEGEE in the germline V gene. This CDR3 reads CASSLTGPYEQYF. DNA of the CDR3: TGTGCCAGCAGCTTGACAGGCCCCTACGAGCAGTACTTC.

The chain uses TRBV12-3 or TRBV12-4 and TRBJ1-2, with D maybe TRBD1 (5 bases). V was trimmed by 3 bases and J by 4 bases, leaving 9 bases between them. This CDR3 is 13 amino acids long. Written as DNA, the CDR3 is TGTGCCAGCAGTTTCGGGACTGTCTATGGCTACACCTTC. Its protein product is CASSFGTVYGYTF.

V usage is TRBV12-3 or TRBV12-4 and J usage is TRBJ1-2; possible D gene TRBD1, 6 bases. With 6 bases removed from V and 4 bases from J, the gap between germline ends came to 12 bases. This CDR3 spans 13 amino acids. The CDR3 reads CASRDWTAYGYTF. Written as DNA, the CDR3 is TGTGCCAGCAGGGATTGGACAGCCTATGGCTACACCTTC.